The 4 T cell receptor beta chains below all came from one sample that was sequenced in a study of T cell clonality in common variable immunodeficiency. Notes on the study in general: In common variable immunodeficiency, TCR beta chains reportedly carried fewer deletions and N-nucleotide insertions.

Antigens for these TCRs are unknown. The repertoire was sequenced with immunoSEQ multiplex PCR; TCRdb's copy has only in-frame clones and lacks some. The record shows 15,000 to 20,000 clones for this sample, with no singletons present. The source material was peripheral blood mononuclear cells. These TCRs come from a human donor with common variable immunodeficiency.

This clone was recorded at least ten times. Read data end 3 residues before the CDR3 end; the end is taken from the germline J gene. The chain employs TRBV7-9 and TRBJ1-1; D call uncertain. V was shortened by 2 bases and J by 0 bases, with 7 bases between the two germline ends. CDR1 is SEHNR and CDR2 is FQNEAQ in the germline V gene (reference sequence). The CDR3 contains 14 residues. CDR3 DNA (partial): TGTGCCAGCAGCTTACGAACAGTGAACACTGAA. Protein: CASSLRTVNTE. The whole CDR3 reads CASSLRTVNTEAFF.

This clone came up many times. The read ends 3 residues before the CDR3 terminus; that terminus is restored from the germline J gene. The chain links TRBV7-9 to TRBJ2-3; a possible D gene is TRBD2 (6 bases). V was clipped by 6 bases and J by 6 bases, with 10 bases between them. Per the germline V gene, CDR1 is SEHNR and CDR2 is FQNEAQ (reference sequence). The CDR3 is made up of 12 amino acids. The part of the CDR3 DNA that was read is TGTGCCAGCAGAATCGCGGGGGATACG. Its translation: CASRIAGDT. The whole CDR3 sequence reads CASRIAGDTQYF.

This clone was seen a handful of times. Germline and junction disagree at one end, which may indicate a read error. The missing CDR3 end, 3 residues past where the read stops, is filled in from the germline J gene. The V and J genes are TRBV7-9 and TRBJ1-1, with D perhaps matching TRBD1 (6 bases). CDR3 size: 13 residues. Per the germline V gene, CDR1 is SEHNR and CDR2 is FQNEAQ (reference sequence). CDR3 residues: CSSSVQGDTEAFF. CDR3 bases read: TGTTCCAGCAGCGTACAGGGAGATACTGAA.

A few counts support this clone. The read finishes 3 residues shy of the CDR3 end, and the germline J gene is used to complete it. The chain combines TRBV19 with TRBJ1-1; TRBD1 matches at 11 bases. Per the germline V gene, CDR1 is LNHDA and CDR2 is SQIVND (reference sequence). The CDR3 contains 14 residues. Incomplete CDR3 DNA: TGTGCCAGTACTACACAACGAGGGACAGGGGGT. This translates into CASTTQRGTGG. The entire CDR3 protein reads CASTTQRGTGGAFF.